This T cell receptor (beta chain) was recorded in a study of blood T cells in healthy people across ages. On the study more broadly: Template-switching capture recovered about one barcoded beta molecule per two T cells. Notes on the study in general: TCR beta diversity was tightly associated with the proportion of naive T cells. The diversity estimates, figures obtained from one million T cells, were considered underestimates. Per million T cells, TCR beta diversity dropped about linearly as age rose.

A J-beta primer mix and a sample-barcoded 5' primer were used in a second PCR of about 7 to 11 cycles. TCRdb itself ran the 5' RACE reads through MiXCR, one entry per CDR3 protein. This sample has about 1.8 million distinct CDR3 sequences, with around half found just once. This CDR3 is 14 amino acids long. Deletions cut 0 bases from V and 1 base from J, with 6 bases between. CDR1 and CDR2 from the germline V gene are MNHEY and SVGAGI. Concerning this clonotype: Its target is unknown.

The sequenced sample consisted of blood. This TCR was sampled from a woman in her 40s in good health. The chain links TRBV6-5 to TRBJ1-2; tentatively, D is TRBD1 (5 bases). CDR3: CASSYSTDNYGYTF. CDR3 nucleotide sequence: TGTGCCAGCAGTTACTCGACAGATAACTATGGCTACACCTTC.